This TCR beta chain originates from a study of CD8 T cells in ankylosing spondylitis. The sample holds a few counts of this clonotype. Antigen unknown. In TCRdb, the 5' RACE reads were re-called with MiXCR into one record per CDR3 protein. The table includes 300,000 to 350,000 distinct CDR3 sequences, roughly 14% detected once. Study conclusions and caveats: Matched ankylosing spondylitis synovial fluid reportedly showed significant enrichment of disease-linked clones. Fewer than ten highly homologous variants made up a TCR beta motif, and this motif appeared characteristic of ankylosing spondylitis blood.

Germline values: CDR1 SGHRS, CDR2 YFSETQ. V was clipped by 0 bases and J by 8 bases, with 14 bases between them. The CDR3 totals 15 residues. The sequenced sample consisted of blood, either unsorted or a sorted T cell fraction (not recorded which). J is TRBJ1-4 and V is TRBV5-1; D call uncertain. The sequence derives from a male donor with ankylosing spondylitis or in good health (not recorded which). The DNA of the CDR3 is TGCGCCAGCAGCTTGGACTTAGCGACTGGCGAAAAACTGTTTTTT. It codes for CASSLDLATGEKLFF.